Sequencing of this T cell receptor (beta chain) was carried out in a study of blood T cell repertoires in COVID-19. Whole-study context: Samples came from the United States, Italy and Spain, spanning acute and convalescent COVID-19. PBMCs, B-cell-depleted T cells, or T cells were the source of the cDNA or gDNA that made up the material.

The V gene lost 2 bases and the J gene lost 6 bases, with 8 bases spanning the gap. Germline CDR1 is SGHTA and CDR2 is FQGNSA. The CDR3 sequence is 12 residues long. In the original analysis: Estimates of nucleated cell counts were drawn from the amplification of reference gene primers. Clones were sequenced by immunoSEQ multiplex PCR, and TCRdb holds only the in-frame ones, with some missing. V and J calls and clone size are copied from that table; D and trimming were computed from the DNA. Seen here are over 350,000 clones, approximately 90% observed once, and the top ten hold over 1.3%. This clonotype originated in a woman in her thirties with active or convalescent COVID-19. Source material: peripheral blood. The chain couples TRBV7-2 to TRBJ2-7; D gene unclear. The CDR3 DNA reads as TGTGCCAGCAGCTTATATTTCGGCGAGCAGTACTTC. Its translation: CASSLYFGEQYF.